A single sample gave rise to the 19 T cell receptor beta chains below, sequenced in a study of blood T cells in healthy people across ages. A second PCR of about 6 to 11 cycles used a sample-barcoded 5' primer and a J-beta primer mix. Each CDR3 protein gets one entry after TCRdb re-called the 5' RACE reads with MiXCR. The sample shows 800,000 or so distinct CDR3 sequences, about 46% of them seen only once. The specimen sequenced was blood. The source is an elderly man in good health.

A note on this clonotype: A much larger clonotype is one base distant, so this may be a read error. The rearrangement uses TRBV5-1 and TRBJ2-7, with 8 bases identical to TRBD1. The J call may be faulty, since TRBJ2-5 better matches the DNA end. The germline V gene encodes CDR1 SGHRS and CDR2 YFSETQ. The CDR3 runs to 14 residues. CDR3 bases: TGCGCCAGCAACTTGGCCGGACAGGGAGAGACCCAGTACTTC. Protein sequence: CASNLAGQGETQYF.

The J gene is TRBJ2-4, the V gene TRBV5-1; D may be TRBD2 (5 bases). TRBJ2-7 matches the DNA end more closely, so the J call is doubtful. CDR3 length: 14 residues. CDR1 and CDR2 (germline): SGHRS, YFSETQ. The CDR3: CASSFEGWDYEQYF. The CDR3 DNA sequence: TGCGCCAGCAGCTTCGAGGGTTGGGACTACGAGCAGTACTTC.

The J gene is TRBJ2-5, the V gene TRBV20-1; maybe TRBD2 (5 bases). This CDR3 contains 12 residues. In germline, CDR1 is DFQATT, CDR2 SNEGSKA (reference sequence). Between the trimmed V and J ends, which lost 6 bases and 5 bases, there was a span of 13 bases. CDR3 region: CSAEGLAETQYF. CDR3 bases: TGCAGTGCAGAGGGCCTGGCGGAGACCCAGTACTTC.

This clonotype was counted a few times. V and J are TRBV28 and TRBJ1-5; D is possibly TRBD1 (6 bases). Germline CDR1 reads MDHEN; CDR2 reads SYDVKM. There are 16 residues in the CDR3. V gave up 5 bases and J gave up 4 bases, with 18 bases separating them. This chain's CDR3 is CASSPQTQGQNQPQHF. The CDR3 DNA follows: TGTGCCAGCAGTCCACAAACTCAGGGGCAAAATCAGCCCCAGCATTTT.

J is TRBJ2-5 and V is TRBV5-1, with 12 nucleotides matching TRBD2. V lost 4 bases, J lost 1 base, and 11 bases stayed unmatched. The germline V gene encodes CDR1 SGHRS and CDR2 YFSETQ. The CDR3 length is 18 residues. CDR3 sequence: CASSLGASGRASQETQYF. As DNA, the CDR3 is TGCGCCAGCAGCCTGGGTGCTAGCGGGAGGGCGAGCCAAGAGACCCAGTACTTC.

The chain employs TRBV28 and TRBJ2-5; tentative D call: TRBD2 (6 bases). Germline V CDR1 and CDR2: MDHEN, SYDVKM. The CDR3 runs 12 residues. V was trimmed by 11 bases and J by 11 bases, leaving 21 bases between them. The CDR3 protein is CAVERYSGEQYF. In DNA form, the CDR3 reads TGTGCCGTAGAGCGCTACTCGGGGGAGCAGTACTTC.

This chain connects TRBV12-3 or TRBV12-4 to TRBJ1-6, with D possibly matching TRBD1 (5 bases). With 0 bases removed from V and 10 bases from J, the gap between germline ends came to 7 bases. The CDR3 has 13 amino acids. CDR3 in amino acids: CASSLAAGSPLHF. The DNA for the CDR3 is TGTGCCAGCAGTTTAGCGGCAGGGTCACCCCTCCACTTT.

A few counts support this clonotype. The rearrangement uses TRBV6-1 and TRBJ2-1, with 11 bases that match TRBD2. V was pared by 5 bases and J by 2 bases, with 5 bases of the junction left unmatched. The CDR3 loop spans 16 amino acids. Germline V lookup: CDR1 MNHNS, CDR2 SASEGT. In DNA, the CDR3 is TGTGCCAGCAGTCCCCCTAGCGGGGGGACCTACAATGAGCAGTTCTTC. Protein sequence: CASSPPSGGTYNEQFF.

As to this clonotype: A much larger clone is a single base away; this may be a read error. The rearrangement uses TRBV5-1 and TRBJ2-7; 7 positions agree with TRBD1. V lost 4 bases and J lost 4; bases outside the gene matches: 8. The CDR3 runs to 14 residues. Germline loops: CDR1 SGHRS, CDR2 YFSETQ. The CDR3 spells CASSPGTEMYEQYF. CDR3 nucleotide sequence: TGCGCCAGCAGCCCCGGGACAGAGATGTACGAGCAGTACTTC. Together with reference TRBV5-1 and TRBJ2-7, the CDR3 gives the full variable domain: KAGVTQTPRYLIKTRGQQVTLSCSPISGHRSVSWYQQTPGQGLQFLFEYFSETQRNKGNFPGRFSGRQFSNSRSEMNVSTLELGDSALYLCASSPGTEMYEQYFGPGTRLTVT.

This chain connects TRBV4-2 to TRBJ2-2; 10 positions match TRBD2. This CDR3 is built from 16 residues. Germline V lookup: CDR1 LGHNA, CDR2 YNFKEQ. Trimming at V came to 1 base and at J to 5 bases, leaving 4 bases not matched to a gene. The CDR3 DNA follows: TGTGCCAGCAGCCAAGTCGGTAGCGGGAGGACCGGGGAGCTGTTTTTT. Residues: CASSQVGSGRTGELFF.

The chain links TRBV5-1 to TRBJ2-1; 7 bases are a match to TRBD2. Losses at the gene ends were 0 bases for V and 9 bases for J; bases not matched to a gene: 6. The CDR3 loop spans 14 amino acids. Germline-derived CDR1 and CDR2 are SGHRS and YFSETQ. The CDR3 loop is CASSLGGGETEQFF. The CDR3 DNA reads TGCGCCAGCAGCTTGGGGGGGGGAGAGACTGAGCAGTTCTTC.

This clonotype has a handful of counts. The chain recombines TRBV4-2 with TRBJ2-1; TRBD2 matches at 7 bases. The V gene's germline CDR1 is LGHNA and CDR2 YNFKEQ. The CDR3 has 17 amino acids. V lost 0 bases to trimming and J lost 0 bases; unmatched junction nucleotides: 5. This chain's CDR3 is CASSQEGRGSSYNEQFF. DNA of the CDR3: TGTGCCAGCAGCCAAGAGGGGCGGGGGAGCTCCTACAATGAGCAGTTCTTC.

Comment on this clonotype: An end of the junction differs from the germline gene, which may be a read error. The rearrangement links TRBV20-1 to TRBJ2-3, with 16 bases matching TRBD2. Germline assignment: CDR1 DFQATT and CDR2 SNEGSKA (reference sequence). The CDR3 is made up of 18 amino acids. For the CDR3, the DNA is TGCAGTGCCTCGGGACTAGCGGGAGGGGAATACGGTGCAGATGCGCAGTATTTT. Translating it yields CSASGLAGGEYGADAQYF.

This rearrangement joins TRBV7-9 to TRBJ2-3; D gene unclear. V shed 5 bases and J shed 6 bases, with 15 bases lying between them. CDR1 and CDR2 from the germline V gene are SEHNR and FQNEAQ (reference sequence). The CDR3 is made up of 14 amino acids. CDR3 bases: TGTGCCAGCAGCACCGCACCAGTTCAGGATACGCAGTATTTT. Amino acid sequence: CASSTAPVQDTQYF.

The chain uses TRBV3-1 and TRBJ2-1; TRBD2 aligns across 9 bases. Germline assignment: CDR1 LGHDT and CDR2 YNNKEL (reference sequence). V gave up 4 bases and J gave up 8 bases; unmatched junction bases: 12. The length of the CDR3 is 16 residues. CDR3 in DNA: TGTGCCAGCAGCCCGGGGCGGGGGGGCCATTTGGATGAGCAGTTCTTC. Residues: CASSPGRGGHLDEQFF.

CDR3 sequence reads: CSVDRGNSYEQYF. The CDR3 DNA follows: TGCAGCGTGGACAGGGGAAATTCCTACGAGCAGTACTTC. The chain recombines TRBV29-1 with TRBJ2-7; 9 nucleotides align to TRBD1. V trimming: 6 bases; J trimming: 1 base; junction bases outside the gene matches: 4. CDR1 is SQVTM and CDR2 is ANQGSEA in the germline V gene. The CDR3 is 13 residues long.

This CDR3 is CASSLAGQGKGEQYF. DNA of the CDR3: TGTGCCAGCAGCCTGGCGGGACAGGGGAAAGGCGAGCAGTACTTC. The chain is built from TRBV3-1 and TRBJ2-4, with 10 bases fitting TRBD1. The J call may be incorrect, as the DNA end agrees better with TRBJ2-7. From germline, CDR1 is LGHDT and CDR2 YNNKEL (reference sequence). The CDR3 spans 15 residues.

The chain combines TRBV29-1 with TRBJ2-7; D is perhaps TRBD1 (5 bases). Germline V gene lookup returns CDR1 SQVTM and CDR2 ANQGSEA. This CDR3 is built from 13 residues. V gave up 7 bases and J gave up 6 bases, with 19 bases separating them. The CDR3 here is CSGTHGRVGEQYF. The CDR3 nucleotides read TGCAGCGGCACCCATGGCAGGGTAGGCGAGCAGTACTTC.

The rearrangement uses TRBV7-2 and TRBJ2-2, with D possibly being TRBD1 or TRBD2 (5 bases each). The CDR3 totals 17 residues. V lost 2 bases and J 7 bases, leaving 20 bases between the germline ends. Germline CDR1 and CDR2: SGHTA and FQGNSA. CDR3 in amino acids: CASSLKVSDDSGGELFF. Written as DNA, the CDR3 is TGTGCCAGCAGCTTAAAAGTTTCGGACGACAGCGGCGGGGAGCTGTTTTTT.